A selection of T cell receptor beta chains follows, all from one sample in a study of identical twins. Each CDR3 protein gets one entry after TCRdb re-called the 5' RACE reads with MiXCR. This sample has around 490,000 distinct CDR3 sequences, with around 24% found just once. The same sample was also studied in work on yellow fever vaccine responses in identical twins.

Sequenced input: CD4+ T cells sorted from blood. All receptors derive from a woman younger than 30 in good health. Each CDR3 is given with its conserved first and last residue. Each record gives: J gene, clone size, D gene, V gene, CDR3 DNA, CDR3 protein. A D gene is named only where the DNA matches it firmly. For some rows the clone size is stated as once, few or many, or as a class when expanded; others skip it.

j_gene: TRBJ2-7
abundance: -
d_gene: TRBD1
v_gene: TRBV11-3
CDR3nt: TGTGCCAGTACCGGGACAGGGGGAATCGAGCAGTACTTC
CDR3aa: CASTGTGGIEQYF

j_gene: TRBJ1-6
abundance: -
d_gene: TRBD1
v_gene: TRBV20-1
CDR3nt: TGCAGTGCTAATACCGGGACAGGGGGTAATTCACCCCTCCACTTT
CDR3aa: CSANTGTGGNSPLHF

j_gene: TRBJ2-1
abundance: few
d_gene: -
v_gene: TRBV20-1
CDR3nt: TGCAGTGCTAGAACGCTAGCCCACGTTTTATACAATGAGCAGTTCTTC
CDR3aa: CSARTLAHVLYNEQFF

j_gene: TRBJ2-1
abundance: -
d_gene: -
v_gene: TRBV6-1
CDR3nt: TGTGCCAGCAGATTCTGGGAAGGGACTCACAATGAGCAGTTCTTC
CDR3aa: CASRFWEGTHNEQFF

j_gene: TRBJ1-2
abundance: -
d_gene: TRBD1
v_gene: TRBV12-3/TRBV12-4
CDR3nt: TGTGCCAGCAGTACGGGACAGGATTATGGCTACACCTTC
CDR3aa: CASSTGQDYGYTF

j_gene: TRBJ2-7
abundance: -
d_gene: -
v_gene: TRBV12-3/TRBV12-4
CDR3nt: TGTGCCAGCAGCTTCACCGGGACGCGGGACGCCTACGAGCAGTACTTC
CDR3aa: CASSFTGTRDAYEQYF

j_gene: TRBJ1-4
abundance: -
d_gene: TRBD1
v_gene: TRBV6-1
CDR3nt: TGTGCCAGCAGTCCTGGACAGGGCCCAAATGAAAAACTGTTTTTT
CDR3aa: CASSPGQGPNEKLFF

j_gene: TRBJ1-1
abundance: few
d_gene: -
v_gene: TRBV20-1
CDR3nt: TGCAGTGCTGGGGGGGGGTACACTGAAGCTTTCTTT
CDR3aa: CSAGGGYTEAFF

j_gene: TRBJ2-1
abundance: many
d_gene: -
v_gene: TRBV12-3/TRBV12-4
CDR3nt: TGTGCCAGCAGTTTAGCGAGTGGGCTCTCCTACAATGAGCAGTTCTTC
CDR3aa: CASSLASGLSYNEQFF

j_gene: TRBJ2-6
abundance: few
d_gene: -
v_gene: TRBV18
CDR3nt: TGTGCCAGCTCACCCTGGGGGGGCACCTCTGGGGCCAACGTCCTGACTTTC
CDR3aa: CASSPWGGTSGANVLTF

j_gene: TRBJ2-7
abundance: -
d_gene: -
v_gene: TRBV9
CDR3nt: TGTGCCAGCAGCGTAGGACCGGTTCCAGGGGATTACGAGCAGTACTTC
CDR3aa: CASSVGPVPGDYEQYF

j_gene: TRBJ1-5
abundance: few
d_gene: -
v_gene: TRBV28
CDR3nt: TGTGCCAGCACCCTTCGGGGTATATGGCAGCCCCAGCATTTT
CDR3aa: CASTLRGIWQPQHF

j_gene: TRBJ2-3
abundance: -
d_gene: -
v_gene: TRBV20-1
CDR3nt: TGCAGTGGTCGGGCAGGAACCACAGATACGCAGTATTTT
CDR3aa: CSGRAGTTDTQYF

j_gene: TRBJ1-5
abundance: -
d_gene: -
v_gene: TRBV3-1
CDR3nt: TGTGCCAGCAGCCAAGTTTTGGTAGACAATGGCAATCAGCCCCAGCATTTT
CDR3aa: CASSQVLVDNGNQPQHF

j_gene: TRBJ1-1
abundance: -
d_gene: -
v_gene: TRBV20-1
CDR3nt: TGCAGTGCTATAGGCCAGTCGGACACTGAAGCTTTCTTT
CDR3aa: CSAIGQSDTEAFF

j_gene: TRBJ2-5
abundance: -
d_gene: -
v_gene: TRBV20-1
CDR3nt: TGCAGTGCCAGATACCTAAGGGGGGAGACCCAGTACTTC
CDR3aa: CSARYLRGETQYF

j_gene: TRBJ2-6
abundance: -
d_gene: -
v_gene: TRBV20-1
CDR3nt: TGCAGTGCTACCCGGTCTGGGGCCAACGTCCTGACTTTC
CDR3aa: CSATRSGANVLTF

j_gene: TRBJ2-7
abundance: few
d_gene: -
v_gene: TRBV6-2/TRBV6-3
CDR3nt: TGTGCCAGCAGTTTCCTTCGACCGGTATACGAGCAGTACTTC
CDR3aa: CASSFLRPVYEQYF

j_gene: TRBJ2-3
abundance: few
d_gene: -
v_gene: TRBV27
CDR3nt: TGTGCCAGCAAAATACAACCGGTCACAGATACGCAGTATTTT
CDR3aa: CASKIQPVTDTQYF

j_gene: TRBJ2-7
abundance: many
d_gene: TRBD1
v_gene: TRBV7-9
CDR3nt: TGTGCCAGCAGCTTACCCGCAGGGGGCAACGAGCAGTACTTC
CDR3aa: CASSLPAGGNEQYF

j_gene: TRBJ2-3
abundance: -
d_gene: TRBD2
v_gene: TRBV10-3
CDR3nt: TGTGCCATCAGTGAACTAGCGGGCACAGATACGCAGTATTTT
CDR3aa: CAISELAGTDTQYF

j_gene: TRBJ2-2
abundance: few
d_gene: -
v_gene: TRBV3-1
CDR3nt: TGTGCCAGCAGCCAAGGCATGTCTGGCGGGGAGCTGTTTTTT
CDR3aa: CASSQGMSGGELFF

j_gene: TRBJ1-4
abundance: few
d_gene: -
v_gene: TRBV12-3/TRBV12-4
CDR3nt: TGTGCCAGCAGTTTCGGGAGGGCTAATGAAAAACTGTTTTTT
CDR3aa: CASSFGRANEKLFF

j_gene: TRBJ2-1
abundance: -
d_gene: -
v_gene: TRBV15
CDR3nt: TGTGCCACCAGCAGGGCCGGACAGAGCTACAATGAGCAGTTCTTC
CDR3aa: CATSRAGQSYNEQFF

j_gene: TRBJ1-1
abundance: many
d_gene: -
v_gene: TRBV20-1
CDR3nt: TGCAGTGCTAGAGATCCGGTAGGAACTGAAGCTTTCTTT
CDR3aa: CSARDPVGTEAFF

j_gene: TRBJ2-7
abundance: few
d_gene: -
v_gene: TRBV7-9
CDR3nt: TGTGCCAGCAGCCCAAGTACAGGGAGGAAAGAGCAGTACTTC
CDR3aa: CASSPSTGRKEQYF

j_gene: TRBJ2-1
abundance: -
d_gene: -
v_gene: TRBV10-3
CDR3nt: TGTGCCATCATGACCTCCTACAATGAGCAGTTCTTC
CDR3aa: CAIMTSYNEQFF

j_gene: TRBJ1-1
abundance: -
d_gene: -
v_gene: TRBV18
CDR3nt: TGTGCCAGCTCATCGTACAGGGAGGTTATGAACACTGAAGCTTTCTTT
CDR3aa: CASSSYREVMNTEAFF

j_gene: TRBJ2-5
abundance: -
d_gene: TRBD1
v_gene: TRBV24-1
CDR3nt: TGTGCCACCAGTGATACCCGGGACAGGCAAACGCCCCAAGAGACCCAGTACTTC
CDR3aa: CATSDTRDRQTPQETQYF

j_gene: TRBJ1-5
abundance: few
d_gene: TRBD1
v_gene: TRBV12-3/TRBV12-4
CDR3nt: TGTGCCAGCAGTACGATGACAGGGCACTCCAATCAGCCCCAGCATTTT
CDR3aa: CASSTMTGHSNQPQHF

j_gene: TRBJ2-5
abundance: few
d_gene: -
v_gene: TRBV20-1
CDR3nt: TGCAGTGCTAGCGTACTAGAGTTGGAGACCCAGTACTTC
CDR3aa: CSASVLELETQYF

j_gene: TRBJ1-2
abundance: few
d_gene: -
v_gene: TRBV28
CDR3nt: TGTGCCAGCAATTTGACTCCGACCAACTATGGCTACACCTTC
CDR3aa: CASNLTPTNYGYTF

j_gene: TRBJ2-2
abundance: -
d_gene: -
v_gene: TRBV29-1
CDR3nt: TGCAGCGTTGAGGACCCGAAGACTAACACCGGGGAGCTGTTTTTT
CDR3aa: CSVEDPKTNTGELFF

j_gene: TRBJ2-7
abundance: -
d_gene: -
v_gene: TRBV10-3
CDR3nt: TGTGCCATCAGTGAGCCCCAGCAGGGTAAGGACGAGCAGTACTTC
CDR3aa: CAISEPQQGKDEQYF

j_gene: TRBJ2-3
abundance: -
d_gene: -
v_gene: TRBV20-1
CDR3nt: TGCAGTGCTAGAGACGGGGCACTAACCACAGATACGCAGTATTTT
CDR3aa: CSARDGALTTDTQYF

j_gene: TRBJ2-1
abundance: once
d_gene: -
v_gene: TRBV2
CDR3nt: TGTGCCAGCAGAAGACAGAGGAATGAGCAGTTCTTC
CDR3aa: CASRRQRNEQFF

j_gene: TRBJ1-2
abundance: -
d_gene: -
v_gene: TRBV27
CDR3nt: TGTGCCAGCAGTTTATCGAGTCGGGGGTTTGGTGGCTACACCTTC
CDR3aa: CASSLSSRGFGGYTF

j_gene: TRBJ2-7
abundance: -
d_gene: -
v_gene: TRBV10-3
CDR3nt: TGTGCCATCAGCGGAATACAGGGTACCTACGAGCAGTACTTC
CDR3aa: CAISGIQGTYEQYF

j_gene: TRBJ2-1
abundance: -
d_gene: -
v_gene: TRBV24-1
CDR3nt: TGTGCCACGAGGACAGTGGGTAATGAGCAGTTCTTC
CDR3aa: CATRTVGNEQFF

j_gene: TRBJ2-1
abundance: few
d_gene: -
v_gene: TRBV5-1
CDR3nt: TGCGCCAGCAGCTTGGACCCGGACAACAATGAGCAGTTCTTC
CDR3aa: CASSLDPDNNEQFF

j_gene: TRBJ2-2
abundance: -
d_gene: -
v_gene: TRBV24-1
CDR3nt: TGTGCCACCAGTGATTCCGGGACCATGGAGAACACCGGGGAGCTGTTTTTT
CDR3aa: CATSDSGTMENTGELFF

j_gene: TRBJ1-1
abundance: -
d_gene: -
v_gene: TRBV11-2
CDR3nt: TGTGCCAGCAGCTTAGCGGGACTCACGAACACTGAAGCTTTCTTT
CDR3aa: CASSLAGLTNTEAFF

j_gene: TRBJ1-4
abundance: few
d_gene: -
v_gene: TRBV27
CDR3nt: TGTGCCAGCAGTTTATCCAGGGGCGGGGAAAAACTGTTTTTT
CDR3aa: CASSLSRGGEKLFF

j_gene: TRBJ2-1
abundance: few
d_gene: TRBD2
v_gene: TRBV29-1
CDR3nt: TGCAGCGTCTTTGGGACTAGCGGTTACAATGAGCAGTTCTTC
CDR3aa: CSVFGTSGYNEQFF

j_gene: TRBJ1-5
abundance: -
d_gene: TRBD1
v_gene: TRBV12-3/TRBV12-4
CDR3nt: TGTGCCAGCAGTTTGGGGCAGGGGGCTGGCAATCAGCCCCAGCATTTT
CDR3aa: CASSLGQGAGNQPQHF

j_gene: TRBJ2-5
abundance: few
d_gene: TRBD2
v_gene: TRBV6-1
CDR3nt: TGTGCCAGCAGTCCACGGGGGGGACTGGAGACCCAGTACTTC
CDR3aa: CASSPRGGLETQYF

j_gene: TRBJ2-7
abundance: few
d_gene: TRBD1
v_gene: TRBV12-3/TRBV12-4
CDR3nt: TGTGCCAGCAGTTTTGACAGGGACTACGAGCAGTACTTC
CDR3aa: CASSFDRDYEQYF

j_gene: TRBJ2-1
abundance: few
d_gene: -
v_gene: TRBV12-3/TRBV12-4
CDR3nt: TGTGCCAGCAGGATCCGGGCCCAGGTCCGTGAGCAGTTCTTC
CDR3aa: CASRIRAQVREQFF

j_gene: TRBJ2-7
abundance: -
d_gene: -
v_gene: TRBV5-5
CDR3nt: TGTGCCAGCAGCTTCACAGGGACCTCCTACGAGCAGTACTTC
CDR3aa: CASSFTGTSYEQYF

j_gene: TRBJ1-2
abundance: -
d_gene: -
v_gene: TRBV20-1
CDR3nt: TGCAGTGCTAGTGAAACGGCCCAGGGTGGTTATGGCTACACCTTC
CDR3aa: CSASETAQGGYGYTF

j_gene: TRBJ2-5
abundance: -
d_gene: TRBD2
v_gene: TRBV29-1
CDR3nt: TGCAGCGTGACCGGGACTAGCGGAGAGACCCAGTACTTC
CDR3aa: CSVTGTSGETQYF